This T cell receptor beta chain comes out of a study of naive and memory T cell subsets. The CDR3 consists of 14 residues. V shed 4 bases and J shed 6 bases, with 16 bases lying between them. Looked up from germline, CDR1 is SGHRS and CDR2 is YFSETQ. The beta constant-region primer was an equimolar mix of two oligonucleotides covering TRBC1 and TRBC2. TCRdb reanalysed the UMI-ligation and nested PCR reads using MiXCR and keeps one entry per CDR3 protein. The sample includes more than 35,000 distinct CDR3 sequences, approximately 12% seen only once; the top ten take approximately 20%. General observations from the study: No ground truth validated the naive and memory repertoire findings. Diversity fell and Gini index rose from naive through CM, EM, EMRA. Activation and differentiation may alter RNA-based TCR counts. Naive and memory subsets had different power law exponents for TCR abundance.

This clonotype was detected only a few times. Its antigen remains unidentified. The sequencing input was effector memory CD4+ T cells from blood. Subset of the sample: effector memory, CD45RA- CD27-. This TCR derives from a human donor in good health. This chain links TRBV5-1 with TRBJ1-1, with D maybe TRBD1 (6 bases). The CDR3 DNA follows: TGCGCCAGCAGCCCCCAGGGGATGGTATCTGAAGCTTTCTTT. Encoded protein: CASSPQGMVSEAFF.